Given below is one TCR beta chain in context. The antigen is unknown. The data derive from a study of cytomegalovirus exposure and HLA in healthy donors. Study conclusions and caveats: A later analysis showed that HLA-associated TCR beta chains had undergone more clonal expansion than equally common others. Some V segments (TRBV6-2 and TRBV6-3 among them) were excluded as indistinguishable. Diagnosis of cytomegalovirus status made by the classifier reportedly showed high specificity and sensitivity.

V trimming: 4 bases; J trimming: 2 bases; junction bases outside the gene matches: 11. CDR3 length: 16 residues. The germline gives CDR1 SGHNT, CDR2 YYREEE (reference sequence). The PCR employed 60 Vbeta primers together with 13 Jbeta primers. Measured with immunoSEQ multiplex PCR; TCRdb has only the in-frame clones, and not every one. The sample yields 85,000 to 120,000 clones, 71% seen once. All donors participated as healthy donors of bone marrow. Material: PBMCs. The source is a female donor in good health and CMV-seronegative. The chain has TRBV5-4 and TRBJ2-5; 7 positions agree with TRBD2. CDR3 coding DNA: TGTGCCAGCAGCCGGGGGGTCGGCGGGGTACAAGAGACCCAGTACTTC. It codes for CASSRGVGGVQETQYF. The complete variable domain, with remaining parts taken from reference TRBV5-4 and TRBJ2-5, reads ETGVTQSPTHLIKTRGQQVTLRCSSQSGHNTVSWYQQALGQGPQFIFQYYREEENGRGNFPPRFSGLQFPNYSSELNVNALELDDSALYLCASSRGVGGVQETQYFGPGTRLLVL.